This T cell receptor (beta chain) was sequenced in a study of blood T cells in healthy people across ages. This CDR3 region has 14 residues. Germline CDR1 and CDR2: SQVTM and ANQGSEA. Study results and caveats: Lack of knowledge of donor CMV status possibly confounded expanded clonotype changes.

The authors ran a second PCR of roughly 6 to 12 cycles using a sample-barcoded 5' primer and a J-beta primer mix. Tagging of each cDNA molecule was performed by a template-switch adaptor with 12 random nucleotides. Researchers report that each sample yielded at least 3 million CDR3-containing paired-end reads. One entry per CDR3 protein results from TCRdb running MiXCR on the 5' RACE reads. The sample includes 850,000 to 1,100,000 distinct CDR3 sequences, less than 45% of them seen just once. In the case of this clonotype: What it recognizes is unknown.

This TCR was recovered from a man aged 18 to 30 in good health. The genes are TRBV29-1 and TRBJ2-1; the D is unclear. TRBJ2-7 matches the DNA end more closely, so the J call is doubtful. The sequencing sample was made of blood. CDR3 amino acids: CSVARKASYNEQYF. Here the CDR3 DNA reads TGCAGCGTTGCTCGTAAAGCCTCCTACAATGAGCAGTACTTC.